This TCR beta chain was obtained from a study of cytomegalovirus exposure and HLA in healthy donors. Study as a whole: Counted in an early data release were about 86 million unique TCRs from HLA-typed donors.

V was trimmed by 1 base and J by 5 bases, leaving 14 bases between them. The CDR3 extends over 15 amino acids. Per germline, CDR1 MGHRA and CDR2 YSYEKL. Likely unrecorded immune exposures existed in these nominally healthy donors. The PCR was carried out with 60 Vbeta primers and 13 Jbeta primers. Using immunoSEQ multiplex PCR, the repertoire was profiled, and TCRdb retains in-frame clones only, with some absent. The data hold around 140,000 clones, with about 84% observed a single time. This chain connects TRBV4-1 to TRBJ2-5, with unresolved D. Source material: PBMCs. This TCR derives from a woman aged 18-29 years in good health and CMV-seropositive. CDR3 sequence: CASSQGNAVQETQYF. CDR3 sequence (DNA): TGCGCCAGCAGCCAAGGTAACGCGGTCCAGGAGACCCAGTACTTC.